The clone carrying this T cell receptor beta chain was seen a single time. These data are taken from a study of blood T cell repertoires in COVID-19. Across the study: Both acute and convalescent COVID-19 samples were obtained from the United States, Italy and Spain. T cells, B-cell-depleted T cells, or PBMCs supplied cDNA or gDNA.

Original data processing: Estimation of nucleated cell counts relied on the amplification of reference gene primers. Profiled with immunoSEQ multiplex PCR; TCRdb holds only in-frame clones, not every one. V and J calls and clone size follow that table, whereas D and trimming were derived from the DNA. The sample holds about 270,000 clones, under 90% seen once. V shed 1 base and J 5 bases; nucleotides not matched to a gene: 3. Germline-derived CDR1 and CDR2 are GTSNPN and SVGIG (reference sequence). This CDR3 has 13 residues. The receptor was derived from a man aged 50 to 60 with acute or convalescent COVID-19. Specimen: peripheral blood. The chain combines TRBV30 with TRBJ2-5, with 8 bases fitting TRBD1. The CDR3 here is CAWSEDRAETQYF. Here the CDR3 DNA reads TGTGCCTGGAGTGAGGACAGGGCTGAGACCCAGTACTTC.